Each of the 31 T cell receptor beta chains below was sequenced from the same sample in a study of blood T cells in healthy people across ages. Alongside a J-beta primer mix, a sample-barcoded 5' primer served in a second PCR lasting roughly 7 to 12 cycles. TCRdb fed the 5' RACE reads into MiXCR, producing one record per CDR3 protein. The sample has hundreds of thousands of distinct CDR3 sequences, 20% to 30% seen once. The same data also contributed to another study, on T cells of mothers and their children.

The specimen was blood. The receptor source for this set is a boy between 5 and 17 years old in good health.

The V gene is TRBV20-1, the J gene TRBJ2-7; D ambiguous. In germline, CDR1 is DFQATT, CDR2 SNEGSKA (reference sequence). V gave up 0 bases and J gave up 3 bases, with 9 bases separating them. The CDR3 has 13 residues. CDR3 sequence: CSARDGPDYEQYF. The DNA of the CDR3 is TGCAGTGCTAGAGATGGACCCGACTACGAGCAGTACTTC.

This clonotype was seen once. The rearrangement uses TRBV20-1 and TRBJ2-3; D unclear. V lost 4 bases and J 4 bases, leaving 9 bases between the germline ends. The CDR3 has 12 amino acids. CDR1 and CDR2 from the germline V gene are DFQATT and SNEGSKA (reference sequence). CDR3 loop: CSATPVADTQYF. DNA for the CDR3: TGCAGTGCTACCCCGGTGGCAGATACGCAGTATTTT.

The chain uses TRBV5-1 and TRBJ1-2; D may be TRBD1 (6 bases). Trimming stripped 4 bases from V and 4 bases from J, with 14 bases between. The CDR3 runs 14 residues. Germline CDR1 is SGHRS and CDR2 is YFSETQ. In DNA form, the CDR3 reads TGCGCCAGCAGCCGTGACAGGACACTCTATGGCTACACCTTC. It translates to CASSRDRTLYGYTF.

The rearrangement uses TRBV3-1 and TRBJ2-6; 7 positions agree with TRBD2. J was trimmed by 0 bases and V by 0 bases; bases with no gene match: 5. The CDR3 runs 18 residues. Germline-derived CDR1 and CDR2 are LGHDT and YNNKEL (reference sequence). DNA for the CDR3: TGTGCCAGCAGCCAAGAGGGGGGGTACTCCTCTGGGGCCAACGTCCTGACTTTC. Protein sequence: CASSQEGGYSSGANVLTF.

A few counts support this clonotype. This rearrangement joins TRBV3-1 to TRBJ2-6, with D uncertain. The germline V gene has CDR1 LGHDT and CDR2 YNNKEL (reference sequence). V was shortened by 2 bases and J by 0 bases, with 8 bases between the two germline ends. This CDR3 spans 16 amino acids. CDR3 DNA: TGTGCCAGCAGCCAACTACAGCCCTCTGGGGCCAACGTCCTGACTTTC. Protein: CASSQLQPSGANVLTF. The full variable domain, with the rest looked up from reference TRBV3-1 and TRBJ2-6, is DTAVSQTPKYLVTQMGNDKSIKCEQNLGHDTMYWYKQDSKKFLKIMFSYNNKELIINETVPNRFSPKSPDKAHLNLHINSLELGDSAVYFCASSQLQPSGANVLTFGAGSRLTVL.

This clonotype was recorded a few times. The rearrangement uses TRBV9 and TRBJ1-2; 9 bases agree with TRBD1. V lost 0 bases, J lost 8 bases, and 8 bases stayed unmatched. There are 15 residues in the CDR3. Germline V gene lookup returns CDR1 SGDLS and CDR2 YYNGEE. For the CDR3, the DNA is TGTGCCAGCAGCGTAGCCCCTGGGACAGGGCAAGGCTACACCTTC. This encodes CASSVAPGTGQGYTF.

This chain links TRBV3-1 with TRBJ1-4, with TRBD1 identical over 12 bases. Germline assignment: CDR1 LGHDT and CDR2 YNNKEL (reference sequence). The length of the CDR3 is 17 residues. V lost 1 base, J lost 0 bases, and 0 bases stayed unmatched. The DNA for the CDR3 is TGTGCCAGCAGCCAAGGGGACAGGGGGCCAACTAATGAAAAACTGTTTTTT. This sequence encodes CASSQGDRGPTNEKLFF.

This sequence joins TRBV9 and TRBJ2-7; D tentatively reads TRBD1 or TRBD2 (5 bases each). The last part of the DNA fits TRBJ2-5 better; the J call may be wrong. Per the germline V gene, CDR1 is SGDLS and CDR2 is YYNGEE. This CDR3 region has 16 residues. In DNA form, the CDR3 reads TGTGCCAGCAGCGCCGGGACGGAAAGATTTCAAGAGACCCAGTACTTC. Amino acids: CASSAGTERFQETQYF.

This clonotype was observed a few times. This chain joins TRBV11-1 and TRBJ2-7, with D maybe TRBD2 (6 bases). The CDR3 totals 15 residues. Looked up from germline, CDR1 is SGHAT and CDR2 is FQDESV (reference sequence). V was pared by 1 base and J by 3 bases, with 13 bases between. In DNA, the CDR3 is TGTGCCAGCAGCTTAGGCGGCGGGACGTACTACGAGCAGTACTTC. It encodes CASSLGGGTYYEQYF.

The chain carries TRBV12-5 and TRBJ2-3, with unresolved D. There are 13 residues in the CDR3. The V gene lost 1 base and the J gene lost 6 bases, with 8 bases spanning the gap. The germline CDR1 and CDR2 sequences are LGHNT and FRNRAP. Here the CDR3 DNA reads TGTGCTAGTGGTTTGGAGGGTGCGGATACGCAGTATTTT. This translates into CASGLEGADTQYF.

This clonotype showed up just a few times. This rearrangement joins TRBV12-5 to TRBJ2-1, with a possible D match to TRBD2 (6 bases). Germline V CDR1 and CDR2: LGHNT, FRNRAP. The CDR3 is 12 amino acids. The V end lost 6 bases, the J end lost 6 bases, and 9 bases lay between the germline ends. The CDR3 protein is CASGVAANEQFF. Written as DNA, the CDR3 is TGTGCTAGTGGGGTAGCGGCCAATGAGCAGTTCTTC.

This clonotype was found a few times. The junction does not match germline at one end; this may be a read error. The rearrangement joins TRBV2 to TRBJ1-4; 7 bases fit TRBD1. Germline V gene lookup returns CDR1 SNHLY and CDR2 FYNNEI. This CDR3 has 13 amino acids. CDR3 sequence (DNA): TGTGCCAGCGGTGAACAGGGGAATGAAAAACTGTTTTTT. This codes for CASGEQGNEKLFF.

The chain links TRBV7-9 to TRBJ2-7, with D tentatively TRBD2 (5 bases). Germline values: CDR1 SEHNR, CDR2 FQNEAQ (reference sequence). The CDR3 sequence is 14 residues long. Trimming shortened V by 5 bases and J by 2 bases, and 13 bases separated the two germline ends. CDR3 nucleotide sequence: TGTGCCAGCAGCCCCCCGGGAACCCCCTACGAGCAGTACTTC. The encoded protein is CASSPPGTPYEQYF.

The rearrangement uses TRBV7-6 and TRBJ2-5, with D possibly being TRBD1 or TRBD2 (5 bases each). Judging by the DNA end, TRBJ2-1 fits better; the J call may be wrong. The germline V gene has CDR1 SGHVS and CDR2 FNYEAQ. This CDR3 has 13 amino acids. The CDR3 loop reads CASSPGPPLEQFF. The CDR3, as DNA: TGTGCCAGCAGCCCGGGACCTCCTTTGGAGCAGTTCTTC.

This clonotype turned up a few times. The rearrangement joins TRBV27 to TRBJ2-7; no firm D call. CDR3 length: 13 amino acids. Germline V lookup: CDR1 MNHEY, CDR2 SMNVEV (reference sequence). The V end was cut by 5 bases, the J end by 3 bases, with 11 bases between. The CDR3 reads CASSTHPFYEQYF. The CDR3 DNA follows: TGTGCCAGCAGTACCCACCCCTTCTACGAGCAGTACTTC.

CDR3 sequence: CASSSPRYNEQFF. In nucleotides, the CDR3 is TGTGCCAGCAGCTCCCCCCGGTACAATGAGCAGTTCTTC. The chain employs TRBV11-2 and TRBJ2-1; D remains ambiguous. This CDR3 has 13 amino acids. Trimming took off 4 bases at V and 4 bases at J, with 8 bases between the two ends. Per germline, CDR1 SGHAT and CDR2 FQNNGV.

This clonotype was seen a few times. The chain uses TRBV20-1 and TRBJ2-1; maybe TRBD2 (6 bases). Germline assignment: CDR1 DFQATT and CDR2 SNEGSKA (reference sequence). The CDR3 spans 13 residues. The ends were cut back, 5 bases at V and 7 bases at J, with 15 bases in the middle. CDR3 in amino acids: CSAPPGTSNEQFF. The CDR3 region has the DNA TGCAGTGCTCCGCCCGGGACTTCAAATGAGCAGTTCTTC.

This clonotype has more than one count but fewer than ten. The chain combines TRBV20-1 with TRBJ2-5, with 8 bases that match TRBD1. CDR3 length: 12 residues. Germline V gene data show CDR1 as DFQATT and CDR2 as SNEGSKA (reference sequence). With 6 bases clipped from V and 4 bases from J, the junction kept 4 bases outside the gene matches. The CDR3 sequence is CSADRGSETQYF. CDR3 DNA sequence: TGCAGTGCCGACAGGGGATCAGAGACCCAGTACTTC.

The genes are TRBV10-3 and TRBJ2-1; D is perhaps TRBD1 (5 bases). CDR3 length: 14 residues. Trimming left V 3 bases short and J 11 bases short, with 17 bases between. Germline V gene lookup returns CDR1 ENHRY and CDR2 SYGVKD. The CDR3 reads CAISDLTGYGQQFF. DNA of the CDR3: TGTGCCATCAGTGATCTCACAGGTTATGGTCAGCAGTTCTTC.

The V and J genes are TRBV9 and TRBJ2-3, with unresolved D. The CDR3 runs 13 residues. Trimming left V 4 bases short and J 4 bases short, with 10 bases between. The germline V gene has CDR1 SGDLS and CDR2 YYNGEE. The CDR3 here is CASSYGPPDTQYF. The CDR3 bases are TGTGCCAGCAGCTACGGACCACCAGATACGCAGTATTTT.

This clonotype was counted only a few times. The J gene is TRBJ1-1, the V gene TRBV7-3, with TRBD1 matching 7 bases. With 5 bases clipped from V and 1 base from J, the junction kept 4 bases outside the gene matches. Germline assignment: CDR1 SGHTA and CDR2 FQGTGA. The CDR3 consists of 14 residues. As DNA, the CDR3 is TGTGCCAGCAGCACGACAGGGACGAACACTGAAGCTTTCTTT. This gives the protein CASSTTGTNTEAFF. Using reference TRBV7-3 and TRBJ1-1 for the parts outside the CDR3, the full variable domain is GAGVSQTPSNKVTEKGKYVELRCDPISGHTALYWYRQSLGQGPEFLIYFQGTGAADDSGLPNDRFFAVRPEGSVSTLKIQRTERGDSAVYLCASSTTGTNTEAFFGQGTRLTVV.

This clonotype was detected only a few times. An end of the junction differs from the germline gene, which may be a read error. Here the CDR3 reads CASSTTGYQETQYF. The CDR3 DNA reads as TGTGCTAGCAGTACAACAGGGTACCAAGAGACCCAGTACTTC. The chain couples TRBV7-7 to TRBJ2-7, with a tentative D call TRBD1 (6 bases). TRBJ2-5 matches the DNA end more closely, so the J call is doubtful. Germline CDR1 and CDR2: SSHAT and FNYEAQ (reference sequence). The CDR3 is made up of 14 amino acids.

In this sample, this clonotype turned up once. In DNA form, the CDR3 reads TGTGCCAGCAGTTGGGGACCAGGGTTTGTGGCCAAAAACATTCAGTACTTC. This translates into CASSWGPGFVAKNIQYF. This chain uses TRBV12-3 or TRBV12-4 with TRBJ2-4; D may match TRBD1 or TRBD2 (5 bases each). CDR3 length: 17 residues. The V end lost 4 bases, the J end lost 1 base, and 17 bases lay between the germline ends.

Only a few counts were recorded for this clonotype. V is TRBV5-1 and J is TRBJ2-5; D is unclear. V lost 3 bases, J lost 2 bases, and 8 bases lay in between. This CDR3 is 13 amino acids long. CDR1 SGHRS and CDR2 YFSETQ come from the germline V gene. Here the CDR3 DNA reads TGCGCCAGCAGCTCGGCAAGGCAAGAGACCCAGTACTTC. Translating it yields CASSSARQETQYF.

This clonotype was recorded a few times. V gene TRBV7-8 combines with J gene TRBJ1-6, with D hard to call. The V end lost 5 bases, the J end lost 8 bases, and 16 bases lay between the germline ends. Germline V lookup: CDR1 SGHVS, CDR2 FQNEAQ. The CDR3 runs to 15 residues. CDR3 DNA sequence: TGTGCCAGCAGCGCGTCCGGGCCCCGGTATTCACCCCTCCACTTT. Residues: CASSASGPRYSPLHF. Based on the CDR3 plus reference TRBV7-8 and TRBJ1-6, the full variable domain is GAGVSQSPRYKVAKRGQDVALRCDPISGHVSLFWYQQALGQGPEFLTYFQNEAQLDKSGLPSDRFFAERPEGSVSTLKIQRTQQEDSAVYLCASSASGPRYSPLHFGNGTRLTVT.

The genes are TRBV4-1 and TRBJ2-5; D remains ambiguous. Germline-derived CDR1 and CDR2 are MGHRA and YSYEKL. The CDR3 is 15 residues long. With 3 bases removed from V and 5 bases from J, the gap between germline ends came to 16 bases. CDR3 in DNA: TGCGCCAGCAGCCAGGCCCGGGCCTCCACGGAGACCCAGTACTTC. It translates to CASSQARASTETQYF.

This clonotype was found a few times. V usage is TRBV7-9 and J usage is TRBJ2-1, with D perhaps matching TRBD1 (6 bases). Deletions cut 4 bases from V and 2 bases from J, with 9 bases between. Germline V gene lookup returns CDR1 SEHNR and CDR2 FQNEAQ (reference sequence). This CDR3 is 14 amino acids long. The CDR3 region is CASSYRDPYNEQFF. CDR3 DNA sequence: TGTGCCAGCAGCTACAGGGACCCCTACAATGAGCAGTTCTTC. Variable domain in full (rest from reference TRBV7-9 and TRBJ2-1): DTGVSQNPRHKITKRGQNVTFRCDPISEHNRLYWYRQTLGQGPEFLTYFQNEAQLEKSRLLSDRFSAERPKGSFSTLEIQRTEQGDSAMYLCASSYRDPYNEQFFGPGTRLTVL.

The chain has TRBV11-1 and TRBJ2-1; either TRBD1 or TRBD2 may supply D (5 bases each). Germline CDR1 SGHAT, CDR2 FQDESV (reference sequence). The CDR3 runs to 16 residues. V lost 1 base, J lost 2 bases, and 12 bases lay in between. The CDR3: CASSLGREPTYNEQFF. CDR3 DNA sequence: TGTGCCAGCAGCTTAGGCAGGGAGCCGACCTACAATGAGCAGTTCTTC.

In DNA, the CDR3 is TGCAGCGCCCGAACAGGGAAAGAGACCCAGTACTTC. Protein product: CSARTGKETQYF. The chain combines TRBV20-1 with TRBJ2-5; D might be TRBD1 (6 bases). The CDR3 is 12 amino acids. Germline CDR1 and CDR2: DFQATT and SNEGSKA (reference sequence).

This clonotype has more than one count but fewer than ten. The CDR3 sequence: CASSLVPGGISPLHF. As DNA, the CDR3 is TGTGCCAGCAGCTTAGTACCGGGAGGGATTTCACCCCTCCACTTT. The rearrangement joins TRBV7-2 to TRBJ1-6; D is undetermined. Looked up from germline, CDR1 is SGHTA and CDR2 is FQGNSA. The CDR3 totals 15 residues. Trimming took off 1 base at V and 9 bases at J, with 13 bases between the two ends.

In this sample, this clonotype turned up a few times. The V and J genes are TRBV18 and TRBJ2-1; TRBD2 agrees at 8 bases. There are 16 residues in the CDR3. The germline V gene has CDR1 KGHSH and CDR2 LQKENI. Germline trimming cut 1 base from V and 4 bases from J; bases unmatched to any gene: 6. CDR3 nucleotide sequence: TGTGCCAGCTCACCACGGGGACTAGTTCAGTACAATGAGCAGTTCTTC. Encoded protein: CASSPRGLVQYNEQFF. The whole variable domain, remainder taken from reference TRBV18 and TRBJ2-1, is NAGVMQNPRHLVRRRGQEARLRCSPMKGHSHVYWYRQLPEEGLKFMVYLQKENIIDESGMPKERFSAEFPKEGPSILRIQQVVRGDSAAYFCASSPRGLVQYNEQFFGPGTRLTVL.